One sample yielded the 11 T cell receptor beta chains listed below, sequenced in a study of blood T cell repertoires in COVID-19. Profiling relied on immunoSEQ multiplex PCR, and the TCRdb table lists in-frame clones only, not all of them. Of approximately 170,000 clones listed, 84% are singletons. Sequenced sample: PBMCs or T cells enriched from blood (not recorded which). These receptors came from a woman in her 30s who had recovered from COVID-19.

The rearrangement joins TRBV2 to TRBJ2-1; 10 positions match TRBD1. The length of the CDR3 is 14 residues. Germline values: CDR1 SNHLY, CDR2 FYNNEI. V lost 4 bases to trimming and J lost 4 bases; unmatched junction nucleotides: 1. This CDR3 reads CASSGQGAYNEQFF. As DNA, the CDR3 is TGTGCCAGCAGTGGACAGGGGGCGTACAATGAGCAGTTCTTC. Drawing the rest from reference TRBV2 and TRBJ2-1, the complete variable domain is EPEVTQTPSHQVTQMGQEVILRCVPISNHLYFYWYRQILGQKVEFLVSFYNNEISEKSEIFDDQFSVERPDGSNFTLKIRSTKLEDSAMYFCASSGQGAYNEQFFGPGTRLTVL.

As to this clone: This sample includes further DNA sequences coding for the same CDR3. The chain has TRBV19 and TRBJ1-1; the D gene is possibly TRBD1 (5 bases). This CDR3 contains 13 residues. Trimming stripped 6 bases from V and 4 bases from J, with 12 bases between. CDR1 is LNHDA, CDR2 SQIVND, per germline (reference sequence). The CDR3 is CASSIWGGTEAFF. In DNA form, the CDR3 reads TGTGCCAGTAGCATCTGGGGCGGCACTGAAGCTTTCTTT.

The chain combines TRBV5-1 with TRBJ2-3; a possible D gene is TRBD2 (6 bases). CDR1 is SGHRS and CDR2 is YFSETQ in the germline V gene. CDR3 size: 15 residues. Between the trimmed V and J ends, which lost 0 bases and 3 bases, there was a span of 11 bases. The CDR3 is CASSLEWGRTDTQYF. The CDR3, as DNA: TGCGCCAGCAGCTTGGAGTGGGGGAGGACAGATACGCAGTATTTT.

The DNA for the CDR3 is TGCAGCGTTACAGGGGTTTCACCCAATCAGCCCCAGCATTTT. Protein sequence: CSVTGVSPNQPQHF. The chain couples TRBV29-1 to TRBJ1-5; 7 bases agree with TRBD1. The J segment lost 3 bases and the V segment lost 5 bases, leaving 7 bases of the junction unmatched. Per germline, CDR1 SQVTM and CDR2 ANQGSEA. This CDR3 has 14 amino acids.

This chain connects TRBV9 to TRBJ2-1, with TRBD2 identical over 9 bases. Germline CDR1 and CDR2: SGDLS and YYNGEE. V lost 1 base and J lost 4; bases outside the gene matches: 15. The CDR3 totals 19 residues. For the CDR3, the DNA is TGTGCCAGCAGCGTACAGGTTTCGGGAGCGGGAGGTCGGTACAATGAGCAGTTCTTC. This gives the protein CASSVQVSGAGGRYNEQFF.

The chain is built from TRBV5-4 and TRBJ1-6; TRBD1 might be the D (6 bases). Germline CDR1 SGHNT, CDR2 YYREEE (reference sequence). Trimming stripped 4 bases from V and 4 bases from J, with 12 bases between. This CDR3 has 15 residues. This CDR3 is CASSIQGTYNSPLHF. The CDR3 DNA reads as TGTGCCAGCAGCATACAGGGCACGTATAATTCACCCCTCCACTTT.

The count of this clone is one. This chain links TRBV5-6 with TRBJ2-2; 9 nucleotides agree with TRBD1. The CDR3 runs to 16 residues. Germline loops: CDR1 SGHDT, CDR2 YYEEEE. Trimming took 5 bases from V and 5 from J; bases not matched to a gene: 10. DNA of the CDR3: TGTGCCAGCAGGAAAACAGGGGGCAGTGAAACCGGGGAGCTGTTTTTT. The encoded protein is CASRKTGGSETGELFF.

CDR3 sequence: CTSADRASSPLHF. The CDR3 bases are TGCACCAGCGCAGACAGGGCTAGTTCACCCCTCCACTTT. This chain uses TRBV1 with TRBJ1-6; the D segment call TRBD1 is taken from the table without a DNA check. TRBV1 is listed as a pseudogene. The CDR3 totals 13 residues.

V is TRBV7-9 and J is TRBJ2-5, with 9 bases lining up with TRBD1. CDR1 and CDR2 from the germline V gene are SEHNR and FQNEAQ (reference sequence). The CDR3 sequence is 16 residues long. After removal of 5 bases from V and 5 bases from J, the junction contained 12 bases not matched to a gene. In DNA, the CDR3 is TGTGCCAGCAGCCTCCCATCTCAAGACAGGGGGGAGACCCAGTACTTC. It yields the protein CASSLPSQDRGETQYF.

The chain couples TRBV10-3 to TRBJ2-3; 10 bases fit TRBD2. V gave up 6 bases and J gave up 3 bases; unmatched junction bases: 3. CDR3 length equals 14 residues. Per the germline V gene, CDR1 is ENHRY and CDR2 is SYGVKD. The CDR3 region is CAISRAGGTDTQYF. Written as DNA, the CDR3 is TGTGCCATCAGCCGAGCGGGGGGGACAGATACGCAGTATTTT.

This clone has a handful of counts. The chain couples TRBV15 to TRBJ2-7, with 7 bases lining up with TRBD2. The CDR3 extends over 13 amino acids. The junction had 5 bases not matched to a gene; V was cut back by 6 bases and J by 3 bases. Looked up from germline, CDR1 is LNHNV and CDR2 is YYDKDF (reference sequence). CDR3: CATSRGLNYEQYF. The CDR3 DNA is TGTGCCACCAGTAGGGGACTAAACTACGAGCAGTACTTC.